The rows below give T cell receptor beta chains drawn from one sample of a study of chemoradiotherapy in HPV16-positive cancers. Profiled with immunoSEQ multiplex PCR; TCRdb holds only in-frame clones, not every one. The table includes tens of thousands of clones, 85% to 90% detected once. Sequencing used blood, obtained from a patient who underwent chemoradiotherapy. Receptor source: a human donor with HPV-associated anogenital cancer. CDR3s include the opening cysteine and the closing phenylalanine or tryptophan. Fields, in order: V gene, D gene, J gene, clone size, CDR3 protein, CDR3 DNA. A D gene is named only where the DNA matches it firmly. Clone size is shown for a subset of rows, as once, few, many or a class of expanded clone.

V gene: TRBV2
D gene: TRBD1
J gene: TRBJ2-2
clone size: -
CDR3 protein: CASVGTGWTGELFF
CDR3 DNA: TGTGCCAGCGTCGGGACAGGGTGGACCGGGGAGCTGTTTTTT

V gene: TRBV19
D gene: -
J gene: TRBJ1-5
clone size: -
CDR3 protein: CASSPGTEHNQPQHF
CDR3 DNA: TGTGCCAGTAGTCCCGGGACTGAACACAATCAGCCCCAGCATTTT

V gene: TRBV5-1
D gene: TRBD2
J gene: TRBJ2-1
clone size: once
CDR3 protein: CASSPLSGGAYYNEQFF
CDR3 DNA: TGCGCCAGCAGCCCCCTAAGCGGGGGGGCTTATTACAATGAGCAGTTCTTC

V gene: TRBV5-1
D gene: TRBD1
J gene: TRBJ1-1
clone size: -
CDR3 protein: CASSLRSGQGNTEAFF
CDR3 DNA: TGCGCCAGCAGCTTGCGGTCAGGACAGGGGAACACTGAAGCTTTCTTT

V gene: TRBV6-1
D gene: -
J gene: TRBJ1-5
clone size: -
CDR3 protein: CASSEIGTINQPQHF
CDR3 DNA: TGTGCCAGCAGTGAAATAGGGACTATCAATCAGCCCCAGCATTTT

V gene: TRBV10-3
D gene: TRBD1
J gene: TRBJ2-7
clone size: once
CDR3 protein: CAISAVRGQGNEQYF
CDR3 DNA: TGTGCCATCAGTGCCGTCCGGGGACAGGGTAACGAGCAGTACTTC

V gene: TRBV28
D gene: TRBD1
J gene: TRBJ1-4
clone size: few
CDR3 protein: CASSFLGQYRKTNEKLFF
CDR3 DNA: TGTGCCAGCAGTTTCCTGGGACAGTATCGAAAAACTAATGAAAAACTGTTTTTT

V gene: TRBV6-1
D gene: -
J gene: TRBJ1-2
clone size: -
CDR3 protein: CASSDLRGSNYGYTF
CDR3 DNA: TGTGCCAGCAGTGATCTCAGGGGATCTAACTATGGCTACACCTTC

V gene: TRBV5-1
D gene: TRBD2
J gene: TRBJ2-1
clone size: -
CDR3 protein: CASRTSGGYSYNEQFF
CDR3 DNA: TGCGCCAGCAGAACTAGCGGGGGCTACTCCTACAATGAGCAGTTCTTC

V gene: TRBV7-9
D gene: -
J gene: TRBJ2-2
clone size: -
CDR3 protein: CASSFEGNTGELFF
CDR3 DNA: TGTGCCAGCAGCTTCGAGGGGAACACCGGGGAGCTGTTTTTT

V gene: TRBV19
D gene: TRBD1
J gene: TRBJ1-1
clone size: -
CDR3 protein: CATTGGGNEAFF
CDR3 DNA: TGTGCCACCACAGGGGGGGGGAATGAAGCTTTCTTT

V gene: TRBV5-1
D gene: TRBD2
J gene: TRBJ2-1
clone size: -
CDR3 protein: CASSPIAGVSYNEQFF
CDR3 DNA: TGCGCCAGCAGTCCAATAGCGGGAGTCAGCTACAATGAGCAGTTCTTC

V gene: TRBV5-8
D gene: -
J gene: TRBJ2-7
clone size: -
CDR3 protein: CASSLLTWQDYEQYF
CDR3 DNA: TGTGCCAGCAGCTTGTTAACTTGGCAGGACTACGAGCAGTACTTC

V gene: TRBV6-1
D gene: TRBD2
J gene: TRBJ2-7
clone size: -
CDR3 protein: CASRTSGGTYEQYF
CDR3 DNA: TGTGCCAGCAGGACTAGCGGGGGTACCTACGAGCAGTACTTC

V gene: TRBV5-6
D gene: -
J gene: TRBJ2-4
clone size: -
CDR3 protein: CASSPGLDSLAKNIQYF
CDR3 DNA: TGTGCCAGCAGCCCGGGGCTGGACAGCCTAGCCAAAAACATTCAGTACTTC

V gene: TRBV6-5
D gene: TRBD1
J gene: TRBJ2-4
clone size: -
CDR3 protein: CASREQGAKNIQYF
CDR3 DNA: TGTGCCAGCAGGGAACAGGGGGCCAAAAACATTCAGTACTTC

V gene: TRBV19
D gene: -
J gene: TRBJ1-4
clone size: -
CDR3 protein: CASSISQGGKLFF
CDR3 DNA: TGTGCCAGTAGTATCTCACAGGGAGGAAAACTGTTTTTT

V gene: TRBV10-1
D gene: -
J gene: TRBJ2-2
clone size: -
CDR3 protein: CASSGSSATGELFF
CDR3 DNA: TGCGCCAGCAGTGGCTCTTCGGCCACCGGGGAGCTGTTTTTT

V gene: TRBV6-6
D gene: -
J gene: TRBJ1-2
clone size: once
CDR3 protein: CASSYEGNYGYTF
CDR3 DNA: TGTGCCAGCAGTTACGAGGGTAACTATGGCTACACCTTC

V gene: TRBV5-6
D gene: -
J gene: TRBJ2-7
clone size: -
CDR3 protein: CASSPYLAGSHEQYF
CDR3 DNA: TGTGCCAGCAGTCCCTACCTGGCAGGGTCGCACGAGCAGTACTTC

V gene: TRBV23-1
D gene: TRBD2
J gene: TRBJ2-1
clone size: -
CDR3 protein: CASSQSALAVNNEQFF
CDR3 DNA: TGCGCCAGCAGTCAATCGGCCCTAGCGGTTAACAATGAGCAGTTCTTC

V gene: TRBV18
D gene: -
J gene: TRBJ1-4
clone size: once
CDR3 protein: CASSPGDLATNEKLFF
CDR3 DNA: TGTGCCAGCTCACCTGGAGACCTTGCAACTAATGAAAAACTGTTTTTT

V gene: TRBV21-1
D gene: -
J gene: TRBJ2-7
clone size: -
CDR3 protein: CASLLDRVYYEQYF
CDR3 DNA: TGTGCCAGCCTGTTAGACAGAGTATACTACGAGCAGTACTTC

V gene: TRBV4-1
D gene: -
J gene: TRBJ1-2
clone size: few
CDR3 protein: CATQNTGHDYGYTF
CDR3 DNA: TGCGCCACCCAAAATACGGGACATGACTATGGCTACACCTTC

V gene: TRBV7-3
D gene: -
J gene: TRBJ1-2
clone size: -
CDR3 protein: CASSPDRNYGYTF
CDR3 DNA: TGTGCCAGCAGCCCAGACAGGAACTATGGCTACACCTTC

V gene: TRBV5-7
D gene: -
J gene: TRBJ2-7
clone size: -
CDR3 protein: CASSSVDRGYYEQYF
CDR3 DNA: TGTGCCAGCAGCTCCGTGGACAGAGGATACTACGAGCAGTACTTC

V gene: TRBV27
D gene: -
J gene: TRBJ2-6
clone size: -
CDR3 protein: CASSLRFTSGANVLTF
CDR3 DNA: TGTGCCAGCAGTTTAAGGTTTACGTCCGGGGCCAACGTCCTGACTTTC